These 9 T cell receptor beta chains originate from one sample sequenced in a study of blood T cell repertoires in COVID-19. The table came from immunoSEQ multiplex PCR; TCRdb's copy has only in-frame clones and leaves some out. The profile shows 270,000 or so clones, around 86% of them singletons. Sequencing used peripheral blood. The receptors were sampled from a woman between 55 and 75 years old with active or convalescent COVID-19.

This clone has more than one count but fewer than ten. The chain has TRBV7-9 and TRBJ2-1, with D maybe TRBD1 (7 bases). This CDR3 region has 14 residues. Germline values: CDR1 SEHNR, CDR2 FQNEAQ (reference sequence). Trimming shortened V by 4 bases and J by 7 bases, and 14 bases separated the two germline ends. CDR3 region: CASSSWTGGNEQFF. DNA of the CDR3: TGTGCCAGCAGCTCTTGGACAGGAGGGAATGAGCAGTTCTTC.

The J gene is TRBJ1-1, the V gene TRBV12-5; D is unresolved. V was clipped by 0 bases and J by 9 bases, with 11 bases between them. The CDR3 extends over 13 amino acids. Germline values: CDR1 LGHNT, CDR2 FRNRAP. The CDR3 protein is CASGLVPTYQAFF. DNA for the CDR3: TGTGCTAGTGGTTTGGTACCAACATACCAAGCTTTCTTT. The full variable domain, in which reference TRBV12-5 and TRBJ1-1 provide the parts outside the CDR3, is DARVTQTPRHKVTEMGQEVTMRCQPILGHNTVFWYRQTMMQGLELLAYFRNRAPLDDSGMPKDRFSAEMPDATLATLKIQPSEPRDSAVYFCASGLVPTYQAFFGQGTRLTVV.

V usage is TRBV6-1 and J usage is TRBJ1-5; D is undetermined. The CDR3 is 17 amino acids. Per the germline V gene, CDR1 is MNHNS and CDR2 is SASEGT. V lost 4 bases to trimming and J lost 0 bases, with 16 bases between them. The CDR3 loop is CASSAPPGAYSNQPQHF. DNA of the CDR3: TGTGCCAGCAGTGCTCCCCCCGGTGCTTATAGCAATCAGCCCCAGCATTTT.

The gene calls are TRBV27 and TRBJ1-1, with 7 bases matching TRBD1. Germline lookup yields CDR1 MNHEY and CDR2 SMNVEV (reference sequence). V shed 4 bases, J shed 0 bases, and the junction held 8 bases outside the gene matches. The length of the CDR3 is 16 residues. The CDR3 DNA reads as TGTGCCAGCAGTTCAAACCGACAGGGCTTGAACACTGAAGCTTTCTTT. Its protein is CASSSNRQGLNTEAFF.

V is TRBV9 and J is TRBJ2-7, with a weak D call TRBD1 (6 bases). The CDR3 contains 15 residues. The ends were cut back, 4 bases at V and 5 bases at J, with 19 bases in the middle. Germline V gives CDR1 SGDLS, CDR2 YYNGEE. CDR3 sequence reads: CASSPAIGTTNEQYF. CDR3 nucleotides: TGTGCCAGCAGCCCCGCAATCGGGACAACCAACGAGCAGTACTTC.

The chain uses TRBV6-5 and TRBJ1-2; maybe TRBD1 (6 bases). Looked up from germline, CDR1 is MNHEY and CDR2 is SVGAGI. The CDR3 contains 15 residues. Trimming took 5 bases from V and 8 from J, leaving 21 bases between them. The CDR3 DNA follows: TGTGCCAGCAGTCCAATTCAGGGGCCTCCGAGGGGCTACACCTTC. This translates into CASSPIQGPPRGYTF.

In this sample, this clone turned up a few times. This chain uses TRBV13 with TRBJ1-6, with 7 positions matching TRBD1. The V and J ends lost 4 bases and 7 bases, in that order; junction bases with no gene match: 7. CDR3 length: 15 residues. Germline CDR1 is PRHDT and CDR2 is FYEKMQ (reference sequence). In nucleotides, the CDR3 is TGTGCCAGCAGCTCAAGGGACAGAGAGAATTCACCCCTCCACTTT. Its protein is CASSSRDRENSPLHF.

On this clone itself: Additional DNA sequences in this sample encode the identical CDR3. CDR3 sequence (DNA): TGTGCCAGCTCACCCACACCGACAGGGGGTGAGCAGTACTTC. It specifies CASSPTPTGGEQYF. The rearrangement uses TRBV18 and TRBJ2-7; 9 nucleotides agree with TRBD1. This CDR3 is built from 14 residues. Unmatched junction bases numbered 7, after V lost 3 bases and J lost 7 bases. Germline loops: CDR1 KGHSH, CDR2 LQKENI.

This rearrangement joins TRBV12-3 or TRBV12-4 to TRBJ1-2; D is unclear. V lost 4 bases and J 0 bases, leaving 6 bases between the germline ends. CDR3 length: 13 residues. This CDR3 is CASSYRANYGYTF. The CDR3 DNA is TGTGCCAGCAGTTATCGAGCTAACTATGGCTACACCTTC.